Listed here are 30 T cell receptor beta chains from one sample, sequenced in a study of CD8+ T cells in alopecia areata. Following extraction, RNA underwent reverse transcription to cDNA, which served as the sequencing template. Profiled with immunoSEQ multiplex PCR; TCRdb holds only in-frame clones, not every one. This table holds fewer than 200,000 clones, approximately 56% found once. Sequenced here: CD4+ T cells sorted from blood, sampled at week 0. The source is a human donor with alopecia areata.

The CDR3 region is CASVLEGTQYF. Written as DNA, the CDR3 is TGTGCCAGCGTACTGGAGGGTACGCAGTATTTT. J is TRBJ2-3 and V is TRBV7-8; a possible D gene is TRBD2 (6 bases). The CDR3 loop spans 11 amino acids. Germline assignment: CDR1 SGHVS and CDR2 FQNEAQ. Trimming took 8 bases from V and 8 from J, leaving 11 bases between them.

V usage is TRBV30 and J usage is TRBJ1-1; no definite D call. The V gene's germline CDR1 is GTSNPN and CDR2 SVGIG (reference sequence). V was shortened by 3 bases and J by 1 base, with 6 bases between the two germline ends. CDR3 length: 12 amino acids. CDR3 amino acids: CAWRGPNTEAFF. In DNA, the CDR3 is TGTGCCTGGAGGGGTCCGAACACTGAAGCTTTCTTT.

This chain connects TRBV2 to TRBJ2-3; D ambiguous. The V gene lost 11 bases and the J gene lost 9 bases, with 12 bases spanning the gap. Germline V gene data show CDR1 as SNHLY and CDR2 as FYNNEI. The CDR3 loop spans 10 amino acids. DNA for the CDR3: TGTGCCGGCTCCATGGGGACGCAGTATTTT. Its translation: CAGSMGTQYF.

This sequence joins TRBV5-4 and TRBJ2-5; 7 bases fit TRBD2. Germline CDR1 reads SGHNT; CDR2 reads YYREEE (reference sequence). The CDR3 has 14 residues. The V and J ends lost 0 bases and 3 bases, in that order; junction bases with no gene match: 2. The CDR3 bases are TGTGCCAGCAGCTTGGTTGCGGGGGAAGAGACCCAGTACTTC. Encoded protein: CASSLVAGEETQYF.

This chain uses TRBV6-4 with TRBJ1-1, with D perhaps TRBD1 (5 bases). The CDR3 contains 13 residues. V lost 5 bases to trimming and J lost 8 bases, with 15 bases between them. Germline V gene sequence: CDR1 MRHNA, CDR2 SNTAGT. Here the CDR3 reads CASSRDSYSEAFF. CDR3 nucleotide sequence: TGTGCCAGCAGTAGGGACTCTTACTCCGAAGCTTTCTTT.

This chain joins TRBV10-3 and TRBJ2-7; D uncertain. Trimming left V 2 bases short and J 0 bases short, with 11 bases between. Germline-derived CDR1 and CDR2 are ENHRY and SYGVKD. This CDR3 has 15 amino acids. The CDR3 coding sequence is TGTGCCATCAGTGAGGATATGAGATCCTCCTACGAGCAGTACTTC. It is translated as CAISEDMRSSYEQYF.

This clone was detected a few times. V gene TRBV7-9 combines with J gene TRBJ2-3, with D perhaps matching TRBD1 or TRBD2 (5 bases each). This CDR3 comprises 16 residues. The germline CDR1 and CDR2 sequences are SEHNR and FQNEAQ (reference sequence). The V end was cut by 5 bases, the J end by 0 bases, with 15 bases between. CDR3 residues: CASSPRGTSSTDTQYF. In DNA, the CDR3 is TGTGCCAGCAGCCCCAGAGGGACCTCTAGCACAGATACGCAGTATTTT.

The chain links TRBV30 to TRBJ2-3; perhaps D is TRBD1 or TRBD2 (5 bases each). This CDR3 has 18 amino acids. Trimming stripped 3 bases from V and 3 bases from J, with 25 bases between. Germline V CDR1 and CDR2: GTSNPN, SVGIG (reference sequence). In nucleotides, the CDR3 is TGTGCCTGGAGCCTAGAGGGGTTTCCTTCCCTAGGGACAGATACGCAGTATTTT. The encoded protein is CAWSLEGFPSLGTDTQYF.

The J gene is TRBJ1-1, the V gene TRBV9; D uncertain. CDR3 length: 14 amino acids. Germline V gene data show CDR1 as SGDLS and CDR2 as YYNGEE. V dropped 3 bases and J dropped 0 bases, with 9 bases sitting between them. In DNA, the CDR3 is TGTGCCAGCAGCGCGAAAATCATGAACACTGAAGCTTTCTTT. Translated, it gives CASSAKIMNTEAFF. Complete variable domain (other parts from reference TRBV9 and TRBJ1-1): DSGVTQTPKHLITATGQRVTLRCSPRSGDLSVYWYQQSLDQGLQFLIQYYNGEERAKGNILERFSAQQFPDLHSELNLSSLELGDSALYFCASSAKIMNTEAFFGQGTRLTVV.

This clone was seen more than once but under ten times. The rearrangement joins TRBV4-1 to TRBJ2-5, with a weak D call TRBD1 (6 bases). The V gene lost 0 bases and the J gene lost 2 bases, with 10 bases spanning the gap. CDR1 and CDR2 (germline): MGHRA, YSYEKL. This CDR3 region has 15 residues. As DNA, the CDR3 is TGCGCCAGCAGCCAAGAGGGACACCCTCAAGAGACCCAGTACTTC. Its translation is CASSQEGHPQETQYF.

The CDR3 region has the DNA TGTGCCAGCAGCTTGCCCGGGGGCGGAGGCACAGATACGCAGTATTTT. Protein sequence: CASSLPGGGGTDTQYF. This rearrangement joins TRBV5-4 to TRBJ2-3; possibly TRBD1 or TRBD2 for D (6 bases each). The CDR3 consists of 16 residues. V was shortened by 1 base and J by 1 base, with 13 bases between the two germline ends. CDR1 and CDR2 (germline): SGHNT, YYREEE (reference sequence). Supplemented by reference TRBV5-4 and TRBJ2-3, the full variable domain reads ETGVTQSPTHLIKTRGQQVTLRCSSQSGHNTVSWYQQALGQGPQFIFQYYREEENGRGNFPPRFSGLQFPNYSSELNVNALELDDSALYLCASSLPGGGGTDTQYFGPGTRLTVL.

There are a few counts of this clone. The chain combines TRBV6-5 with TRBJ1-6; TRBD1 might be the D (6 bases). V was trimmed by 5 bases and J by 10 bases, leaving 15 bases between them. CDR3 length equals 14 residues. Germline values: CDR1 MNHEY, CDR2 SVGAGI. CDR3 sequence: CASSLKGVASPLHF. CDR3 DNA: TGTGCCAGCAGTCTTAAGGGGGTAGCGTCACCCCTCCACTTT.

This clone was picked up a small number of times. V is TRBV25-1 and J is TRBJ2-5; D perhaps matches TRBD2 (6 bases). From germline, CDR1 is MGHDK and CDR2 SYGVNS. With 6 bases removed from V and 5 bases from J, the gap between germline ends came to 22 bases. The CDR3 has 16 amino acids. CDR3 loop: CASSPASALAGETQYF. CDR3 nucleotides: TGTGCCAGCAGCCCCGCGTCGGCACTAGCCGGGGAGACCCAGTACTTC.

Here the CDR3 reads CASSLYGNQETQYF. CDR3 nucleotide sequence: TGCGCCAGCAGCTTGTACGGGAACCAAGAGACCCAGTACTTC. This chain uses TRBV5-1 with TRBJ2-5, with D possibly being TRBD2 (5 bases). This CDR3 is built from 14 residues. V lost 1 base to trimming and J lost 0 bases, with 7 bases between them. The germline V gene has CDR1 SGHRS and CDR2 YFSETQ.

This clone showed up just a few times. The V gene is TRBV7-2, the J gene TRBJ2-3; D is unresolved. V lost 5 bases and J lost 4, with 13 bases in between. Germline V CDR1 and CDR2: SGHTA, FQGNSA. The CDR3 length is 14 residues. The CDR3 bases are TGTGCCAGCAGCAGTCTACGGTCCCCAGATACGCAGTATTTT. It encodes CASSSLRSPDTQYF.

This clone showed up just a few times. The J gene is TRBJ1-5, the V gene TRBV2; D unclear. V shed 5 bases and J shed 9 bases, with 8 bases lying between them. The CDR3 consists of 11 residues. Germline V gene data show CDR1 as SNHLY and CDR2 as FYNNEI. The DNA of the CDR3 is TGTGCCAGCAGTATCCGAGGGCCCCAGCATTTT. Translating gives CASSIRGPQHF.

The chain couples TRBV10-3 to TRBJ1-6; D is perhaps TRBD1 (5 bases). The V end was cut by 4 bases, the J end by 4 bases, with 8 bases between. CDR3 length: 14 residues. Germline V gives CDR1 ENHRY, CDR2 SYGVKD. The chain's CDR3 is CAISVTGYNSPLHF. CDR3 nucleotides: TGTGCCATCAGTGTCACAGGTTATAATTCACCCCTCCACTTT.

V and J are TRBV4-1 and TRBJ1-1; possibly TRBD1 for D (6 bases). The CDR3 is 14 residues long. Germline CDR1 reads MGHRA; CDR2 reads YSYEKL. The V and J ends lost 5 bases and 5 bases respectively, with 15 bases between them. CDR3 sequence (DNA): TGCGCCAGCAGCAGCAGGGGTCTGGTAACTGAAGCTTTCTTT. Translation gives CASSSRGLVTEAFF.

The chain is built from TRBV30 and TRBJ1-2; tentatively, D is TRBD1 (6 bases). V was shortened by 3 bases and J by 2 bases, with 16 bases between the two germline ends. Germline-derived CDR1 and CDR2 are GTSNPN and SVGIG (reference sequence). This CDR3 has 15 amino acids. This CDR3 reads CAWSREGGMNYGYTF. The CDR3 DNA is TGTGCCTGGAGCCGAGAGGGGGGGATGAACTATGGCTACACCTTC.

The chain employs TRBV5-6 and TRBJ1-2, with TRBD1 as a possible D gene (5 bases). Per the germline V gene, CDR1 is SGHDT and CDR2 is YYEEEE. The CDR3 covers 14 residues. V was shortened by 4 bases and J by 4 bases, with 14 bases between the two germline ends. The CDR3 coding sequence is TGTGCCAGCAGCCCCGACAGCGCCGTCTATGGCTACACCTTC. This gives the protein CASSPDSAVYGYTF.

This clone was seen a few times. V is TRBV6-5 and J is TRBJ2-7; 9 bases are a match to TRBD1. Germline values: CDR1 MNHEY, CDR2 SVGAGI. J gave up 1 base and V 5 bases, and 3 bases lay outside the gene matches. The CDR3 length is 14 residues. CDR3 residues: CASSGTGKSYEQYF. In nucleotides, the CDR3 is TGTGCCAGCAGTGGGACAGGGAAATCCTACGAGCAGTACTTC.

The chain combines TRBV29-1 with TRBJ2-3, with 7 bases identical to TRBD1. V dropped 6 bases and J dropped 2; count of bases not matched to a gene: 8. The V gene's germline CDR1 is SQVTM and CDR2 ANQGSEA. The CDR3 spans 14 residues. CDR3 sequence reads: CSVQLGQNTDTQYF. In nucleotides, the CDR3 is TGCAGCGTACAGTTGGGACAGAACACAGATACGCAGTATTTT.

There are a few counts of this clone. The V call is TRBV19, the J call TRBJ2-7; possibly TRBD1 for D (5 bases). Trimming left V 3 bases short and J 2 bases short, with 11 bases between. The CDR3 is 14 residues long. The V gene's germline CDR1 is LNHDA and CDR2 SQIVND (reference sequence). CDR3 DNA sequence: TGTGCCAGTAGTATCAGGGTGGGTCCCTACGAGCAGTACTTC. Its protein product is CASSIRVGPYEQYF.

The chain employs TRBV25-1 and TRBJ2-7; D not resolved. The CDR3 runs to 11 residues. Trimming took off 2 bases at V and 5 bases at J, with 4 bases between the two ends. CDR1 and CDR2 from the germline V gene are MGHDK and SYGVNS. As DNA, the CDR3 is TGTGCCAGCAGTGAAGTTCACGAGCAGTACTTC. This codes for CASSEVHEQYF.

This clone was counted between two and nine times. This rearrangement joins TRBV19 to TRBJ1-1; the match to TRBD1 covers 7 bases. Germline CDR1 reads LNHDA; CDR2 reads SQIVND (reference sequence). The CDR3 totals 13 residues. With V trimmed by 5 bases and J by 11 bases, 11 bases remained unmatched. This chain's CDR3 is CASSLNDREAAFF. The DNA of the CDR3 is TGTGCCAGTAGTCTAAACGACAGGGAGGCCGCTTTCTTT.

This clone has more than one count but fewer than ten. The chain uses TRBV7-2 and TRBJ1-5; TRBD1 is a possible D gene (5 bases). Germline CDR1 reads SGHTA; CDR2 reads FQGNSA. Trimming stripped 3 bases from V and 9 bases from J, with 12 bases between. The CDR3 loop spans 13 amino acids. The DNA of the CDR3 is TGTGCCAGCAGCTTCACCAGGGATGGGCCCCAGCATTTT. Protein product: CASSFTRDGPQHF.

The CDR3 DNA sequence: TGTGCCAGCAGCGTAGCCGGCTATGGCTACACCTTC. The encoded protein is CASSVAGYGYTF. V is TRBV9 and J is TRBJ1-2; D remains ambiguous. The V and J ends lost 0 bases and 4 bases respectively, with 4 bases between them. CDR1 and CDR2 (germline): SGDLS, YYNGEE. The length of the CDR3 is 12 residues.

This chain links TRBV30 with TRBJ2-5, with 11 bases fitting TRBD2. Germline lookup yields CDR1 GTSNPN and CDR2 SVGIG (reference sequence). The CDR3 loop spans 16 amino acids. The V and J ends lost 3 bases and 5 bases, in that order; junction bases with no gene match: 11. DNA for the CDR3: TGTGCCTGGAGAGCGGTTCTAGCGGGGGGCCGGGAGACCCAGTACTTC. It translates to CAWRAVLAGGRETQYF.

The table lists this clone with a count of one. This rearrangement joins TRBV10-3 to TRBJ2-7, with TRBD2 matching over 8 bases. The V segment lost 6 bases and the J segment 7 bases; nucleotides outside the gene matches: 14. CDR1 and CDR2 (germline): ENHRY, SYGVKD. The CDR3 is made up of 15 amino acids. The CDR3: CAISEPAAGGKEQYF. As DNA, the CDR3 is TGTGCCATCAGCGAACCGGCGGCGGGGGGAAAGGAGCAGTACTTC.

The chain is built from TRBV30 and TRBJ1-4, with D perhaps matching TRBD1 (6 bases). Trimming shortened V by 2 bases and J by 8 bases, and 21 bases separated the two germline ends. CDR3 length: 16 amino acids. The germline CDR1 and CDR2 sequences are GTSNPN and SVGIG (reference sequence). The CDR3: CAWSTTPQGIREKLFF. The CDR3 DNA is TGTGCCTGGAGTACCACCCCACAGGGTATTAGGGAAAAACTGTTTTTT.